These 26 T cell receptor beta chains originate from one sample sequenced in a study of cytomegalovirus exposure and HLA in healthy donors. Use of 60 Vbeta and 13 Jbeta primers characterized the PCR. Sequencing used immunoSEQ multiplex PCR; TCRdb keeps in-frame clones, though not all of them. This repertoire includes about 130,000 clones. The material sequenced was PBMCs. All receptors derive from a man aged 30 to 39 in good health and CMV-seronegative.

J is TRBJ2-3 and V is TRBV7-2; 9 nucleotides match TRBD2. Germline values: CDR1 SGHTA, CDR2 FQGNSA. Unmatched junction bases numbered 5, after V lost 0 bases and J lost 1 base. CDR3 length: 17 amino acids. CDR3 in amino acids: CASSLAVSGSGTDTQYF. The CDR3 nucleotides are TGTGCCAGCAGCTTAGCGGTTAGCGGGAGTGGCACAGATACGCAGTATTTT.

The gene calls are TRBV28 and TRBJ2-3; maybe TRBD2 (6 bases). Germline V gives CDR1 MDHEN, CDR2 SYDVKM. Trimming stripped 2 bases from V and 7 bases from J, with 7 bases between. This CDR3 is built from 12 residues. CDR3 region: CASSLRTNTQYF. CDR3 sequence (DNA): TGTGCCAGCAGTTTAAGGACTAATACGCAGTATTTT.

The CDR3 loop is CASSRVKGGLRREQYF. The CDR3 nucleotides are TGTGCCAGCAGCCGAGTGAAAGGCGGGCTACGCCGAGAGCAGTACTTC. V gene TRBV7-2 combines with J gene TRBJ2-7, with D possibly TRBD2 on 5 matching bases. V was pared by 5 bases and J by 7 bases, with 24 bases between. Germline V lookup: CDR1 SGHTA, CDR2 FQGNSA. The CDR3 loop spans 16 amino acids.

This chain connects TRBV19 to TRBJ1-1; D unresolved. Germline values: CDR1 LNHDA, CDR2 SQIVND (reference sequence). The CDR3 loop spans 13 amino acids. Trimming took off 5 bases at V and 6 bases at J, with 13 bases between the two ends. CDR3 loop: CASSSLTPAEAFF. The CDR3 nucleotides are TGTGCCAGTAGTTCTCTAACCCCTGCTGAAGCTTTCTTT.

The V call is TRBV28, the J call TRBJ1-1; a weak D match, TRBD1 (5 bases). From germline, CDR1 is MDHEN and CDR2 SYDVKM. CDR3 length: 13 amino acids. The V end lost 4 bases, the J end lost 5 bases, and 11 bases lay between the germline ends. CDR3: CASSSTVGTEAFF. The CDR3 DNA sequence: TGTGCCAGCAGTTCGACAGTAGGGACTGAAGCTTTCTTT.

The chain has TRBV27 and TRBJ1-1; tentatively, D is TRBD1 (5 bases). The CDR3 covers 15 residues. Germline CDR1 MNHEY, CDR2 SMNVEV (reference sequence). Trimming removed 4 bases from V and 1 base from J, with 13 bases in between. The CDR3 loop is CASSSLLTANTEAFF. CDR3 nucleotides: TGTGCCAGCAGTTCACTTTTGACAGCGAACACTGAAGCTTTCTTT.

The chain couples TRBV14 to TRBJ1-3, with TRBD1 matching over 7 bases. CDR1 SGHDN and CDR2 FVKESK come from the germline V gene. The V gene end was trimmed by 4 bases and the J gene end by 9 bases; junction bases not matched to a gene: 6. The CDR3 has 13 amino acids. CDR3 DNA sequence: TGTGCCAGCAGCCTCCGACAGGGTCGCACCATATATTTT. Amino acid sequence: CASSLRQGRTIYF.

The rearrangement uses TRBV10-1 and TRBJ2-7; D perhaps matches TRBD1 (6 bases). The CDR3 length is 16 residues. V was shortened by 3 bases and J by 3 bases, with 18 bases between the two germline ends. Per germline, CDR1 WNHNN and CDR2 SYGVQD (reference sequence). CDR3 in amino acids: CASSDPVGTPHYEQYF. CDR3 DNA sequence: TGCGCCAGCAGTGACCCGGTGGGGACACCGCACTACGAGCAGTACTTC.

CDR3 loop: CASSLDSTGFHGYTF. Written as DNA, the CDR3 is TGTGCCAGCAGCTTAGATTCCACAGGTTTTCATGGCTACACCTTC. V and J are TRBV11-2 and TRBJ1-2; perhaps TRBD1 as D (5 bases). The CDR3 sequence is 15 residues long. CDR1 is SGHAT, CDR2 FQNNGV, per germline. V lost 0 bases and J 6 bases, leaving 14 bases between the germline ends.

The rearrangement joins TRBV6-1 to TRBJ2-7; 7 bases are a match to TRBD2. In germline, CDR1 is MNHNS, CDR2 SASEGT. This CDR3 region has 15 residues. V lost 1 base and J lost 5; bases outside the gene matches: 8. This CDR3 reads CASSEVASGAHEQYF. The CDR3 DNA is TGTGCCAGCAGTGAAGTCGCTAGCGGAGCCCACGAGCAGTACTTC.

The chain joins TRBV27 to TRBJ2-2; the match to TRBD2 covers 12 bases. V lost 6 bases to trimming and J lost 3 bases; unmatched junction nucleotides: 5. Germline V gene sequence: CDR1 MNHEY, CDR2 SMNVEV (reference sequence). CDR3 length: 16 amino acids. For the CDR3, the DNA is TGTGCCAGCAGCCTGACTAGCGGGAGATACACCGGGGAGCTGTTTTTT. Translation: CASSLTSGRYTGELFF.

The gene calls are TRBV10-3 and TRBJ1-1, with TRBD1 as a possible D gene (5 bases). The CDR3 totals 15 residues. V lost 2 bases and J 3 bases, leaving 13 bases between the germline ends. Germline assignment: CDR1 ENHRY and CDR2 SYGVKD. The CDR3, as DNA: TGTGCCATCAGTGAGCAGGGAGGTTGGGACACTGAAGCTTTCTTT. It encodes CAISEQGGWDTEAFF.

The CDR3 region has the DNA TGCAGCGTGAATGGACTAGCGGGATCTGAGACCCAGTACTTC. This translates into CSVNGLAGSETQYF. The V gene is TRBV29-1, the J gene TRBJ2-5; TRBD2 aligns across 12 bases. The germline V gene has CDR1 SQVTM and CDR2 ANQGSEA. J was trimmed by 5 bases and V by 6 bases; bases with no gene match: 7. The CDR3 runs 14 residues.

The genes are TRBV2 and TRBJ2-1; 10 bases fit TRBD1. The CDR3 totals 14 residues. V lost 8 bases to trimming and J lost 6 bases; unmatched junction nucleotides: 7. Germline V gives CDR1 SNHLY, CDR2 FYNNEI. DNA of the CDR3: TGTGCCAGCGACAGGGGACAGGGGAGCAATGAGCAGTTCTTC. Amino acid sequence: CASDRGQGSNEQFF.

The chain couples TRBV7-2 to TRBJ2-1; D is ambiguous. The V end lost 2 bases, the J end lost 0 bases, and 8 bases lay between the germline ends. This CDR3 spans 15 amino acids. Germline loops: CDR1 SGHTA, CDR2 FQGNSA. DNA of the CDR3: TGTGCCAGCAGCTTAAGATCTAGCTCCTACAATGAGCAGTTCTTC. This codes for CASSLRSSSYNEQFF.

The chain uses TRBV7-3 and TRBJ2-1; 9 nucleotides match TRBD2. The V and J ends lost 2 bases and 6 bases, in that order; junction bases with no gene match: 8. Per germline, CDR1 SGHTA and CDR2 FQGTGA. The CDR3 loop spans 16 amino acids. CDR3 nucleotides: TGTGCCAGCAGCTTAGTGGGCGGGAGGGCCGGCAATGAGCAGTTCTTC. Translating it yields CASSLVGGRAGNEQFF. The whole variable domain, filled in from reference TRBV7-3 and TRBJ2-1, reads GAGVSQTPSNKVTEKGKYVELRCDPISGHTALYWYRQSLGQGPEFLIYFQGTGAADDSGLPNDRFFAVRPEGSVSTLKIQRTERGDSAVYLCASSLVGGRAGNEQFFGPGTRLTVL.

This rearrangement joins TRBV30 to TRBJ2-7, with TRBD2 matching over 7 bases. CDR3 size: 13 residues. V shed 5 bases and J 7 bases; nucleotides not matched to a gene: 11. The germline V gene encodes CDR1 GTSNPN and CDR2 SVGIG (reference sequence). The CDR3 loop reads CAWVAGTGREQYF. The CDR3, as DNA: TGTGCCTGGGTAGCAGGGACCGGGAGGGAGCAGTACTTC. Supplemented by reference TRBV30 and TRBJ2-7, the full variable domain reads SQTIHQWPATLVQPVGSPLSLECTVEGTSNPNLYWYRQAAGRGLQLLFYSVGIGQISSEVPQNLSASRPQDRQFILSSKKLLLSDSGFYLCAWVAGTGREQYFGPGTRLTVT.

The chain is built from TRBV7-8 and TRBJ1-2, with D maybe TRBD1 (5 bases). CDR1 and CDR2 from the germline V gene are SGHVS and FQNEAQ. V shed 2 bases and J shed 8 bases, with 15 bases lying between them. CDR3 length equals 14 residues. CDR3 residues: CASSLRWQGGGYTF. As DNA, the CDR3 is TGTGCCAGCAGCTTAAGGTGGCAGGGCGGCGGCTACACCTTC.

V gene TRBV5-6 combines with J gene TRBJ2-5; 7 nucleotides match TRBD1. The J call may not be correct, given that the DNA end is closer to TRBJ2-7. Per the germline V gene, CDR1 is SGHDT and CDR2 is YYEEEE. This CDR3 spans 14 amino acids. CDR3 sequence: CASSIDRALYEQYF. In DNA form, the CDR3 reads TGTGCCAGCAGCATAGACAGGGCCCTCTACGAGCAGTACTTC.

The gene calls are TRBV5-6 and TRBJ1-5; D not resolved. This CDR3 region has 14 residues. Germline assignment: CDR1 SGHDT and CDR2 YYEEEE. V shed 4 bases and J shed 2 bases, with 10 bases lying between them. The chain's CDR3 is CASSGGLRNQPQHF. CDR3 DNA sequence: TGTGCCAGCAGCGGCGGGCTTCGCAATCAGCCCCAGCATTTT.

The gene calls are TRBV18 and TRBJ1-5, with 7 bases aligning to TRBD1. The CDR3 has 14 residues. Germline assignment: CDR1 KGHSH and CDR2 LQKENI. After removal of 6 bases from V and 3 bases from J, the junction contained 5 bases not matched to a gene. The CDR3 DNA reads as TGTGCCAGCTCGTACGGGACAGACAATCAGCCCCAGCATTTT. The encoded protein is CASSYGTDNQPQHF.

The J gene is TRBJ2-5, the V gene TRBV5-1; D is ambiguous. The germline gives CDR1 SGHRS, CDR2 YFSETQ. The V and J ends lost 3 bases and 5 bases respectively, with 14 bases between them. This CDR3 spans 14 amino acids. The CDR3 here is CASSSTTSGETQYF. The CDR3 coding sequence is TGCGCCAGCAGCTCCACCACCTCCGGGGAGACCCAGTACTTC.

V usage is TRBV7-2 and J usage is TRBJ2-3; D remains unclear. The germline V gene encodes CDR1 SGHTA and CDR2 FQGNSA. The CDR3 sequence is 12 residues long. V lost 3 bases and J 6 bases, leaving 7 bases between the germline ends. The CDR3 here is CASSFYGDTQYF. The CDR3 nucleotides are TGTGCCAGCAGCTTTTACGGGGATACGCAGTATTTT.

The chain is built from TRBV25-1 and TRBJ1-1, with D possibly being TRBD1 (6 bases). Germline lookup yields CDR1 MGHDK and CDR2 SYGVNS. The CDR3 contains 13 residues. V was trimmed by 8 bases and J by 1 base, leaving 11 bases between them. The CDR3 sequence: CASLGQKNTEAFF. The CDR3 nucleotides are TGTGCCAGCCTCGGACAGAAGAACACTGAAGCTTTCTTT.

The chain joins TRBV27 to TRBJ2-1; a possible D gene is TRBD1 (5 bases). CDR3 length: 15 amino acids. The V end lost 2 bases, the J end lost 4 bases, and 12 bases lay between the germline ends. Germline V gene data show CDR1 as MNHEY and CDR2 as SMNVEV (reference sequence). In DNA form, the CDR3 reads TGTGCCAGCAGTTTAGCATCAGACAGTTACAATGAGCAGTTCTTC. Translation gives CASSLASDSYNEQFF.

This rearrangement joins TRBV6-5 to TRBJ2-1; the D is unclear. V gave up 7 bases and J gave up 3 bases, with 16 bases separating them. The germline gives CDR1 MNHEY, CDR2 SVGAGI. This CDR3 spans 15 amino acids. The CDR3 DNA reads TGTGCCAGCAACCTAAACCCGCGGAACTACAATGAGCAGTTCTTC. It is translated as CASNLNPRNYNEQFF.